The entry that follows covers one T cell receptor beta chain sequence. The sample originates from a study of radiation and T cells in renal cell carcinoma. This sample's time point: blood 2 weeks post-SBRT. Treatment specified: 15 Gy SBRT to primary tumor, nephrectomy 4 weeks later. Assay: immunoSEQ multiplex PCR; the TCRdb copy retains only in-frame clones and omits some. The sample gives 70,000 or so clones, about 81% of which show up once; around 5.5% is in the top ten. V dropped 2 bases and J dropped 0 bases, with 16 bases sitting between them. Per germline, CDR1 SGHAT and CDR2 FQNNGV. The CDR3 runs to 18 residues.

This TCR came from a man in his sixties with renal cell carcinoma. The input for sequencing was blood, taken from a patient whose treatment included radiotherapy and nephrectomy. The rearrangement joins TRBV11-2 to TRBJ2-2; TRBD2 might be the D (6 bases). The CDR3 bases are TGTGCCAGCAGCTTACTAGGAGGGATGACAACGAACACCGGGGAGCTGTTTTTT. The encoded protein is CASSLLGGMTTNTGELFF.